One and the same sample provided the 23 T cell receptor beta chains below, sequenced in a study of T cells after yellow fever vaccination (dated by TCRdb to between 2019 and 2020). The treatment or condition label for this specimen denotes: live attenuated yellow fever vaccine strain. Receptors were amplified or captured by 5' RACE. This sample was sequenced with an Illumina NovaSeq 6000. TCRdb ran its own pipeline on the public reads, namely fastp trimming at Q25 and MiXCR clone calling, and kept in-frame beta chains. CDR3 protein duplicates are merged, each entry listing the most common genes and DNA. The sample profile shows about 170,000 distinct CDR3 sequences; about 11% of them were found once. The ten largest clones add up to about 38% of the sample. The sequencing here drew on CD8+ T cells sorted from PBMCs, taken 15 days after the yellow fever booster vaccination. These receptors were taken from a young man who received the YFV17D yellow fever vaccine.

This clonotype came up a few times. V is TRBV12-3 or TRBV12-4 and J is TRBJ1-5; the D gene is possibly TRBD1 (5 bases). This CDR3 contains 14 residues. Trimming cost V 5 bases and J 2 bases, with 10 bases left between them. DNA for the CDR3: TGTGCCAGCAGTCCCTGGGGCGGCAATCAGCCCCAGCATTTT. Translated: CASSPWGGNQPQHF.

This clonotype appeared many times. The gene calls are TRBV6-6 and TRBJ1-1; D not resolved. CDR3 length: 13 residues. V was clipped by 4 bases and J by 1 base, with 7 bases between them. Germline CDR1 MNHNY, CDR2 SVGAGI (reference sequence). The CDR3 DNA reads as TGTGCCAGCAGTTCCCAGGAGAACACTGAAGCTTTCTTT. It codes for CASSSQENTEAFF.

This clonotype was detected only a few times. The CDR3 region is CASSAGTGEDTQYF. The DNA for the CDR3 is TGTGCCAGCAGTGCCGGGACAGGGGAAGATACGCAGTATTTT. The chain joins TRBV12-3 or TRBV12-4 to TRBJ2-3; TRBD1 matches at 10 bases. V gave up 5 bases and J gave up 5 bases; unmatched junction bases: 4. The CDR3 has 14 amino acids.

This clonotype was detected only a few times. This chain connects TRBV19 to TRBJ1-5; 10 nucleotides align to TRBD1. The CDR3 totals 15 residues. V shed 6 bases and J 2 bases; nucleotides not matched to a gene: 4. Germline assignment: CDR1 LNHDA and CDR2 SQIVND (reference sequence). CDR3: CASSRQGAGNQPQHF. CDR3 nucleotides: TGTGCCAGTAGCCGACAGGGGGCTGGCAATCAGCCCCAGCATTTT.

The chain employs TRBV29-1 and TRBJ1-3; 10 bases fit TRBD1. From germline, CDR1 is SQVTM and CDR2 ANQGSEA. The CDR3 loop spans 16 amino acids. Trimming cost V 5 bases and J 0 bases; bases outside gene matches: 7. This CDR3 reads CSVTGTGVHSGNTIYF. DNA of the CDR3: TGCAGCGTTACTGGGACAGGGGTCCACTCTGGAAACACCATATATTTT. Based on the CDR3 plus reference TRBV29-1 and TRBJ1-3, the full variable domain is SAVISQKPSRDICQRGTSLTIQCQVDSQVTMMFWYRQQPGQSLTLIATANQGSEATYESGFVIDKFPISRPNLTFSTLTVSNMSPEDSSIYLCSVTGTGVHSGNTIYFGEGSWLTVV.

V is TRBV28 and J is TRBJ2-3; D gene unclear. The CDR3 sequence is 12 residues long. Trimming pared 3 bases from V and 6 bases from J, leaving 7 bases between. Per the germline V gene, CDR1 is MDHEN and CDR2 is SYDVKM. CDR3 residues: CASSLFRDTQYF. In DNA, the CDR3 is TGTGCCAGCAGTTTGTTTAGGGATACGCAGTATTTT.

This clonotype has more than one count but fewer than ten. CDR3 region: CASTPWAAGELFF. As DNA, the CDR3 is TGTGCCAGCACCCCCTGGGCCGCCGGGGAGCTGTTTTTT. The chain couples TRBV7-9 to TRBJ2-2; no reliable D call. Germline V gene data show CDR1 as SEHNR and CDR2 as FQNEAQ (reference sequence). The CDR3 is 13 residues long. Trimming took 7 bases from V and 6 from J, leaving 12 bases between them.

This chain links TRBV6-5 with TRBJ1-3; no definite D call. The germline V gene has CDR1 MNHEY and CDR2 SVGAGI. CDR3 length: 13 residues. The V end was cut by 1 base, the J end by 3 bases, with 4 bases between. The CDR3 DNA follows: TGTGCCAGCAGTTACTATAGTGGAAACACCATATATTTT. Translating gives CASSYYSGNTIYF.

This chain links TRBV6-5 with TRBJ1-1; D unresolved. The CDR3 spans 13 residues. V was trimmed by 2 bases and J by 4 bases, leaving 8 bases between them. Looked up from germline, CDR1 is MNHEY and CDR2 is SVGAGI. CDR3 nucleotides: TGTGCCAGCAGTTACGGGGAGGGCACTGAAGCTTTCTTT. The encoded protein is CASSYGEGTEAFF.

There are a few counts of this clonotype. The chain uses TRBV7-6 and TRBJ2-3, with 8 positions matching TRBD1. The CDR3 has 14 amino acids. V lost 6 bases and J lost 2; bases outside the gene matches: 4. CDR1 and CDR2 from the germline V gene are SGHVS and FNYEAQ. In DNA form, the CDR3 reads TGTGCCAGCAGTTGGACAGGGTACACAGATACGCAGTATTTT. It specifies CASSWTGYTDTQYF.

The rearrangement uses TRBV28 and TRBJ2-1, with D possibly matching TRBD2 (6 bases). V lost 5 bases and J 9 bases, leaving 11 bases between the germline ends. The CDR3 has 12 residues. CDR1 and CDR2 (germline): MDHEN, SYDVKM. This CDR3 reads CASSPTSTEQFF. The DNA of the CDR3 is TGTGCCAGCAGTCCCACTAGCACTGAGCAGTTCTTC.

The chain carries TRBV6-5 and TRBJ1-1, with a weak D call TRBD1 (6 bases). CDR3 length equals 16 residues. V lost 11 bases and J 1 base, leaving 23 bases between the germline ends. CDR1 is MNHEY and CDR2 is SVGAGI in the germline V gene. CDR3 in DNA: TGTGCCTGCTCCCGGGACACGGTATTTTCGAACACTGAAGCTTTCTTT. Its protein is CACSRDTVFSNTEAFF.

The sample holds a few counts of this clonotype. The V call is TRBV4-3, the J call TRBJ1-2; no clear D. V was shortened by 4 bases and J by 5 bases, with 20 bases between the two germline ends. The CDR3 extends over 16 amino acids. The germline V gene encodes CDR1 LGHNA and CDR2 YSLEER. The CDR3 region has the DNA TGCGCCAGCAGCCGGGGAGAGGGCTTAGAGAGGTATGGCTACACCTTC. This sequence encodes CASSRGEGLERYGYTF.

The chain recombines TRBV5-5 with TRBJ2-7, with unresolved D. Trimming took 1 base from V and 3 from J, leaving 8 bases between them. Germline CDR1 reads SGHKS; CDR2 reads YYEKEE (reference sequence). The CDR3 totals 13 residues. CDR3 residues: CASSLTQFYEQYV. Written as DNA, the CDR3 is TGTGCCAGCAGCTTGACCCAATTCTACGAGCAGTACGTC.

The rearrangement joins TRBV4-1 to TRBJ2-1; possible D gene TRBD2, 5 bases. Per the germline V gene, CDR1 is MGHRA and CDR2 is YSYEKL. CDR3 length: 13 residues. With 5 bases removed from V and 6 bases from J, the gap between germline ends came to 11 bases. This CDR3 is CASSTWAGNEQFF. Written as DNA, the CDR3 is TGCGCCAGCAGCACATGGGCGGGCAATGAGCAGTTCTTC.

The chain employs TRBV7-9 and TRBJ1-6; D ambiguous. Trimming pared 3 bases from V and 0 bases from J, leaving 15 bases between. The V gene's germline CDR1 is SEHNR and CDR2 FQNEAQ (reference sequence). This CDR3 has 18 amino acids. The CDR3 spells CASSFGLSMSSYNSPLHF. CDR3 DNA sequence: TGTGCCAGCAGCTTTGGACTTTCCATGAGCTCCTATAATTCACCCCTCCACTTT.

The V call is TRBV7-9, the J call TRBJ2-1, with 14 bases that match TRBD2. The germline V gene encodes CDR1 SEHNR and CDR2 FQNEAQ (reference sequence). V lost 5 bases and J lost 10; bases outside the gene matches: 13. The CDR3 covers 17 residues. In DNA form, the CDR3 reads TGTGCCAGCAGCCAGGGACTAGCGGGGGCCCGAGAGTGGGAGCAGTTCTTC. Encoded protein: CASSQGLAGAREWEQFF.

This clonotype was seen more than once but under ten times. The genes are TRBV7-7 and TRBJ2-1; 8 bases fit TRBD1. Trimming removed 5 bases from V and 0 bases from J; junction bases left unmatched: 9. The CDR3 spans 17 residues. CDR1 and CDR2 (germline): SSHAT, FNYEAQ (reference sequence). Here the CDR3 DNA reads TGTGCCAGCAGCCCGTTTACAGGGGGGAGCTCCTACAATGAGCAGTTCTTC. Its translation is CASSPFTGGSSYNEQFF.

This clonotype was found a few times. The J gene is TRBJ2-1, the V gene TRBV20-1; 12 bases are a match to TRBD2. This CDR3 spans 14 amino acids. The V gene end was trimmed by 6 bases and the J gene end by 10 bases; junction bases not matched to a gene: 10. Germline-derived CDR1 and CDR2 are DFQATT and SNEGSKA (reference sequence). CDR3 in amino acids: CSAVGTSGRGEQFF. CDR3 sequence (DNA): TGCAGTGCCGTCGGGACTAGCGGGCGGGGGGAGCAGTTCTTC.

This clonotype was seen a few times. This chain uses TRBV12-3 or TRBV12-4 with TRBJ2-3, with 11 bases matching TRBD2. The CDR3 loop spans 19 amino acids. V was pared by 7 bases and J by 1 base, with 16 bases of the junction left unmatched. The CDR3 sequence is CASTYTSWVAGGGTDTQYF. For the CDR3, the DNA is TGTGCCAGCACCTACACAAGCTGGGTAGCGGGGGGGGGCACAGATACGCAGTATTTT.

This clonotype has just one count. The chain has TRBV11-2 and TRBJ2-3; 11 bases map to TRBD2. The V gene's germline CDR1 is SGHAT and CDR2 FQNNGV. The V segment lost 3 bases and the J segment 3 bases; nucleotides outside the gene matches: 5. The CDR3 is 16 residues long. CDR3 residues: CASSFTSGGWTDTQYF. Written as DNA, the CDR3 is TGTGCCAGCAGCTTTACTAGCGGGGGATGGACAGATACGCAGTATTTT.

Only a few counts were recorded for this clonotype. The chain has TRBV4-1 and TRBJ2-3; possibly TRBD2 for D (6 bases). The CDR3 consists of 14 residues. Germline-derived CDR1 and CDR2 are MGHRA and YSYEKL. Trimming took off 0 bases at V and 5 bases at J, with 9 bases between the two ends. The chain's CDR3 is CASSQDRRGDTQYF. CDR3 nucleotide sequence: TGCGCCAGCAGCCAAGATAGGAGGGGAGATACGCAGTATTTT.

The V call is TRBV7-2, the J call TRBJ2-3; D gene uncertain. V was cut by 5 bases and J by 6 bases, with 15 bases left in between. Per the germline V gene, CDR1 is SGHTA and CDR2 is FQGNSA. This CDR3 spans 14 amino acids. CDR3: CASSLRLRLDTQYF. The CDR3 DNA reads TGTGCCAGCAGCCTAAGACTGCGTTTGGATACGCAGTATTTT.